The next 9 T cell receptor beta chains were all read from a single sample in a study of control samples from healthy donors and cancer patients. Assay used: immunoSEQ multiplex PCR; TCRdb lists only in-frame clones, some missing. The sample has roughly 120,000 clones, just over 90% seen once. Specimen: PBMCs. Every receptor here comes from a man between 50 and 59 years old with head and neck cancer.

The chain is built from TRBV7-2 and TRBJ1-2; a weak D match, TRBD1 (5 bases). Germline V CDR1 and CDR2: SGHTA, FQGNSA. This CDR3 contains 13 residues. V was pared by 1 base and J by 6 bases, with 9 bases between. This chain's CDR3 is CASSLGGWDGYTF. In nucleotides, the CDR3 is TGTGCCAGCAGCTTAGGGGGCTGGGATGGCTACACCTTC.

J is TRBJ2-5 and V is TRBV9; D possibly matches TRBD1 or TRBD2 (5 bases each). The CDR3 is 14 residues long. Trimming shortened V by 4 bases and J by 5 bases, and 15 bases separated the two germline ends. CDR1 SGDLS and CDR2 YYNGEE come from the germline V gene. CDR3 sequence reads: CASSTGTSGETQYF. The CDR3 DNA reads TGTGCCAGCAGCACCGGGACGTCGGGCGAGACCCAGTACTTC.

This clone occurred once. This chain uses TRBV2 with TRBJ1-1; D is ambiguous. This CDR3 spans 15 amino acids. Germline V CDR1 and CDR2: SNHLY, FYNNEI. Trimming took off 2 bases at V and 8 bases at J, with 18 bases between the two ends. The CDR3 DNA is TGTGCCAGCAGTGAATACGGCGGCAGCGAACGCGAAGCTTTCTTT. It yields the protein CASSEYGGSEREAFF. Variable domain in full (rest from reference TRBV2 and TRBJ1-1): EPEVTQTPSHQVTQMGQEVILRCVPISNHLYFYWYRQILGQKVEFLVSFYNNEISEKSEIFDDQFSVERPDGSNFTLKIRSTKLEDSAMYFCASSEYGGSEREAFFGQGTRLTVV.

The rearrangement uses TRBV2 and TRBJ2-3; tentative D call: TRBD1 (7 bases). The CDR3 covers 14 residues. The V gene's germline CDR1 is SNHLY and CDR2 FYNNEI. The germline V and J ends were trimmed by 6 bases and 5 bases, with 15 bases remaining between them. CDR3 nucleotide sequence: TGTGCCAGCAGCGCTAGGGGGCGGGGAGATACGCAGTATTTT. Amino acid sequence: CASSARGRGDTQYF.

The chain combines TRBV11-2 with TRBJ2-1, with a possible D match to TRBD2 (5 bases). Germline lookup yields CDR1 SGHAT and CDR2 FQNNGV. V lost 3 bases and J 1 base, leaving 7 bases between the germline ends. The CDR3 is 14 amino acids. CDR3 loop: CASSLRDSYNEQFF. The CDR3 DNA reads TGTGCCAGCAGCTTGAGGGATTCCTACAATGAGCAGTTCTTC.

As to this clone: Other DNA sequences from this sample encode an identical CDR3 as well. The V gene is TRBV28, the J gene TRBJ2-7; tentative D call: TRBD1 (6 bases). Deletions cut 2 bases from V and 4 bases from J, with 12 bases between. The germline CDR1 and CDR2 sequences are MDHEN and SYDVKM. This CDR3 spans 14 amino acids. The CDR3 sequence: CASSLTGPPYEQYF. In DNA form, the CDR3 reads TGTGCCAGCAGTTTAACAGGGCCCCCGTACGAGCAGTACTTC. Drawing the rest from reference TRBV28 and TRBJ2-7, the complete variable domain is DVKVTQSSRYLVKRTGEKVFLECVQDMDHENMFWYRQDPGLGLRLIYFSYDVKMKEKGDIPEGYSVSREKKERFSLILESASTNQTSMYLCASSLTGPPYEQYFGPGTRLTVT.

The rearrangement links TRBV7-6 to TRBJ2-7; no definite D call. CDR1 is SGHVS and CDR2 is FNYEAQ in the germline V gene. V lost 5 bases to trimming and J lost 6 bases, with 23 bases between them. This CDR3 region has 16 residues. CDR3 amino acids: CASSPAVFGFTGEQYF. The CDR3 region has the DNA TGTGCCAGCAGCCCAGCCGTTTTTGGGTTTACGGGCGAGCAGTACTTC.

This chain connects TRBV5-1 to TRBJ1-2, with 8 bases that match TRBD1. V lost 1 base, J lost 4 bases, and 6 bases stayed unmatched. The germline V gene encodes CDR1 SGHRS and CDR2 YFSETQ. The length of the CDR3 is 15 residues. CDR3 DNA sequence: TGCGCCAGCAGCTTGCAGTCAGGGGGCAGCTATGGCTACACCTTC. Its translation: CASSLQSGGSYGYTF.

The chain carries TRBV29-1 and TRBJ2-5, with D perhaps matching TRBD1 (6 bases). Germline V gene lookup returns CDR1 SQVTM and CDR2 ANQGSEA. V was shortened by 7 bases and J by 7 bases, with 22 bases between the two germline ends. The CDR3 loop spans 14 amino acids. CDR3 region: CSASRTAPQGTQYF. CDR3 in DNA: TGCAGCGCGTCTCGGACAGCACCCCAGGGGACCCAGTACTTC. The full variable domain, completed using reference TRBV29-1 and TRBJ2-5, is SAVISQKPSRDICQRGTSLTIQCQVDSQVTMMFWYRQQPGQSLTLIATANQGSEATYESGFVIDKFPISRPNLTFSTLTVSNMSPEDSSIYLCSASRTAPQGTQYFGPGTRLLVL.